This record covers a single TCR beta chain. CDR1 SEHNR and CDR2 FQNEAQ come from the germline V gene (reference sequence). The CDR3 has 14 amino acids. With V trimmed by 5 bases and J by 9 bases, 7 bases remained unmatched. Here immunoSEQ multiplex PCR was the method, and the copy in TCRdb shows in-frame clones only, minus some. The repertoire holds roughly 150,000 clones, 85% to 90% seen once, with roughly 14% in the top ten. The sample comes from a study of blood T cell repertoires in COVID-19. Study details: Samples came from the United States, Italy and Spain, spanning acute and convalescent COVID-19.

This receptor was obtained from a middle-aged woman with acute or convalescent COVID-19. The chain employs TRBV7-9 and TRBJ1-6, with 7 bases fitting TRBD1. Sequencing was performed on peripheral blood. CDR3 DNA: TGTGCCAGCAGCGGGCCGCCAGGGGGTTCACCCCTCCACTTT. Its translation: CASSGPPGGSPLHF.